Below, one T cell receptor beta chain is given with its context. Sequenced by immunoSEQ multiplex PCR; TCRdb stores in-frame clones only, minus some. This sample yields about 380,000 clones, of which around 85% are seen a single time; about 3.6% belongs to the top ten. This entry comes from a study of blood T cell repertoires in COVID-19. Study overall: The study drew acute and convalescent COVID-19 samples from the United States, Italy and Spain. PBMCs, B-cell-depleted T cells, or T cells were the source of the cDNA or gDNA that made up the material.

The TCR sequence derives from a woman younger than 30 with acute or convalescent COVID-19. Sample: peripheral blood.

The CDR3 DNA sequence: TGCGCCAGCAGCTTGATAACAGACACCTACGAGCAGTACTTC. Its protein product is CASSLITDTYEQYF. The V call is TRBV5-1, the J call TRBJ2-7; D unresolved. The CDR3 totals 14 residues. Germline values: CDR1 SGHRS, CDR2 YFSETQ. V lost 1 base to trimming and J lost 2 bases, with 10 bases between them.